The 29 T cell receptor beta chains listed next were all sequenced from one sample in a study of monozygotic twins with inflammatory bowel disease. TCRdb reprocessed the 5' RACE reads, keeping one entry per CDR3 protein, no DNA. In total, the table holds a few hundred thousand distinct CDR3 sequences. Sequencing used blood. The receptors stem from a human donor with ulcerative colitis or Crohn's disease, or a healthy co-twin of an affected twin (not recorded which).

The CDR3 here is CASSLVGTLGETQYF. This chain connects TRBV7-9 to TRBJ2-5; the D call from TCRdb, TRBD2, cannot be confirmed without DNA. Germline V gives CDR1 SEHNR, CDR2 FQNEAQ (reference sequence). CDR3 length: 15 residues.

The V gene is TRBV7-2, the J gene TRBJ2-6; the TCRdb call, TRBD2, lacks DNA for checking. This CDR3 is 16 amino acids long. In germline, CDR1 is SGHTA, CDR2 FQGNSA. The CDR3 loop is CASSPHLAGGANVLTF.

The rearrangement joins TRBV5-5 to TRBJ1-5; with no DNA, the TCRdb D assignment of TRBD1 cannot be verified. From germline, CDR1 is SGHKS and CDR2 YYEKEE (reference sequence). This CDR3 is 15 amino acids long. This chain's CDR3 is CASSFRVSSNQPQHF. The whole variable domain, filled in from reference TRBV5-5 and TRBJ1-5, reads DAGVTQSPTHLIKTRGQQVTLRCSPISGHKSVSWYQQVLGQGPQFIFQYYEKEERGRGNFPDRFSARQFPNYSSELNVNALLLGDSALYLCASSFRVSSNQPQHFGDGTRLSIL.

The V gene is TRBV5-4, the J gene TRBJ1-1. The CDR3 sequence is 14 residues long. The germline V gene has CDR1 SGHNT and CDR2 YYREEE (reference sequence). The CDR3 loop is CASSLALPDTEAFF.

The CDR3 here is CASSFSGEQFF. The chain has TRBV11-2 and TRBJ2-1; TCRdb lists TRBD2, though no DNA is available to test this call. CDR1 is SGHAT and CDR2 is FQNNGV in the germline V gene. There are 11 residues in the CDR3.

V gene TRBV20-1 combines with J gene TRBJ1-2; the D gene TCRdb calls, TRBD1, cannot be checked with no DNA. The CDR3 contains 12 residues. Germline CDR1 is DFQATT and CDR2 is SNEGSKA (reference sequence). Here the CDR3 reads CSARDMGYGYTF.

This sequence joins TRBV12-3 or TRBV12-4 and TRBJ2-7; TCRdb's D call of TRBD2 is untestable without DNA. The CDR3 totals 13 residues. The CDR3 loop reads CASTEREGGEQYF.

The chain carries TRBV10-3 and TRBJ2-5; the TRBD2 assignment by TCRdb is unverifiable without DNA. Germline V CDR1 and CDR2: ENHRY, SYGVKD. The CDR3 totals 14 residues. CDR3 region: CAISGTPARETQYF.

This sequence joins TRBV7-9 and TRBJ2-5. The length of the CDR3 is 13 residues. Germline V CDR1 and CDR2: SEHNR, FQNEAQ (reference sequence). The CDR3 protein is CVTSIWPQETQYF.

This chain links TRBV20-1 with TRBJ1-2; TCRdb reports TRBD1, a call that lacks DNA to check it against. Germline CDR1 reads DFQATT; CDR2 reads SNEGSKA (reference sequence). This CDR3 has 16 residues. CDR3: CSARPTGGPGTNGYTF.

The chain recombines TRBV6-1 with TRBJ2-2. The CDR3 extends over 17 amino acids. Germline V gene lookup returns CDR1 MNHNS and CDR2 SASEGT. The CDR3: CASSELRSRPGPGELFF.

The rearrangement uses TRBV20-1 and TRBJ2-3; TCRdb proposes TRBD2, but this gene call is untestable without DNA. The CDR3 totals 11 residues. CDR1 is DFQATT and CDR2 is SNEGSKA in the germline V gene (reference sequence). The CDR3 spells CSANPGGTQYF.

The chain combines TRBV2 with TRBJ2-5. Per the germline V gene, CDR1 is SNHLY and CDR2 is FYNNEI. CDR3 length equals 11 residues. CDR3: CASRKQETQYF.

The CDR3 sequence: CASRTRGDLDEQYF. The V call is TRBV6-2 or TRBV6-3, the J call TRBJ2-7; as DNA is missing, the TRBD1 call by TCRdb cannot be tested. Germline values: CDR1 MNHEY, CDR2 SVGEGT. CDR3 length: 14 amino acids.

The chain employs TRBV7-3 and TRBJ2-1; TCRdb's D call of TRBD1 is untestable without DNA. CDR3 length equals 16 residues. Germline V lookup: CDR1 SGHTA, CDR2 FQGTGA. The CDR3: CASSPEGAVSYNEQFF.

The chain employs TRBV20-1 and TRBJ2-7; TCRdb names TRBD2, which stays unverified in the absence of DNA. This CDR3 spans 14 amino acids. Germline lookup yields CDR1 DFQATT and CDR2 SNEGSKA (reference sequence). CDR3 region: CSATSASSSYEQYF.

This CDR3 reads CASSLGGQGITDTQYF. The J gene is TRBJ2-3, the V gene TRBV11-2; TCRdb designates TRBD1, a call that cannot be tested without DNA. The CDR3 is made up of 16 amino acids. From germline, CDR1 is SGHAT and CDR2 FQNNGV.

The CDR3 loop reads CASSFAGSIHGYTF. This sequence joins TRBV11-2 and TRBJ1-2. CDR1 is SGHAT and CDR2 is FQNNGV in the germline V gene. This CDR3 spans 14 amino acids.

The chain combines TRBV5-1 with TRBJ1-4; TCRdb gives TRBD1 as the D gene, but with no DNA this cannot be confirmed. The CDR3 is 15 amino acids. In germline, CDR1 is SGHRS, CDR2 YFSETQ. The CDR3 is CASSLVDRGNEKLFF.

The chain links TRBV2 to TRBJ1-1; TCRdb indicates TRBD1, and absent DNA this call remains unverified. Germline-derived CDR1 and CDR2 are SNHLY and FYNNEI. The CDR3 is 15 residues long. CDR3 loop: CASRSLWVGGTEAFF. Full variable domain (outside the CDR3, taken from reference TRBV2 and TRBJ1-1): EPEVTQTPSHQVTQMGQEVILRCVPISNHLYFYWYRQILGQKVEFLVSFYNNEISEKSEIFDDQFSVERPDGSNFTLKIRSTKLEDSAMYFCASRSLWVGGTEAFFGQGTRLTVV.

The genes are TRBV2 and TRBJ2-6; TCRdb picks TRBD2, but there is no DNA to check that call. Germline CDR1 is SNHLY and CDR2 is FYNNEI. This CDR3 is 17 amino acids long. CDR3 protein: CASSVPGPGAGANVLTF.

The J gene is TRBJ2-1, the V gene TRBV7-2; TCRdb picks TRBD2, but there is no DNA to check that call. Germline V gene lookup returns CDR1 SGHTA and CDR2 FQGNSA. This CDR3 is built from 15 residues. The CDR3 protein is CASSHQREFYNEQFF. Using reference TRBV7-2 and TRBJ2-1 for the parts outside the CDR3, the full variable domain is GAGVSQSPSNKVTEKGKDVELRCDPISGHTALYWYRQSLGQGLEFLIYFQGNSAPDKSGLPSDRFSAERTGGSVSTLTIQRTQQEDSAVYLCASSHQREFYNEQFFGPGTRLTVL.

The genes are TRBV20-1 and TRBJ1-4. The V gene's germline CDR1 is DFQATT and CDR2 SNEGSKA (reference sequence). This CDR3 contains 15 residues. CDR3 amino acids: CSARDGRATNEKLFF.

The chain's CDR3 is CASSLGVSQTKNIQYF. This chain uses TRBV5-4 with TRBJ2-4. The CDR3 has 16 residues. CDR1 and CDR2 (germline): SGHNT, YYREEE (reference sequence).

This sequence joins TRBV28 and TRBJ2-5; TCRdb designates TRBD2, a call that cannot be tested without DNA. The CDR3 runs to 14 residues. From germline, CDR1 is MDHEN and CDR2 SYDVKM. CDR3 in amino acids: CASSLPGTALTQYF.

CDR3 residues: CASSYFGSRDSPLHF. The chain has TRBV6-2 or TRBV6-3 and TRBJ1-6. The CDR3 loop spans 15 amino acids. In germline, CDR1 is MNHEY, CDR2 SVGEGT.

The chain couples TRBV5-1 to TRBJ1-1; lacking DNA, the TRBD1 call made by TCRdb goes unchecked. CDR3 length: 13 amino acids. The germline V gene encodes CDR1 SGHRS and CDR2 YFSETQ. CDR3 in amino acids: CASSKTGSAEAFF.

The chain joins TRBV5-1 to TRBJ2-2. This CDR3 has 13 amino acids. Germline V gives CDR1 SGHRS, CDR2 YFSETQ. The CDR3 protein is CASSGRETGELFF.

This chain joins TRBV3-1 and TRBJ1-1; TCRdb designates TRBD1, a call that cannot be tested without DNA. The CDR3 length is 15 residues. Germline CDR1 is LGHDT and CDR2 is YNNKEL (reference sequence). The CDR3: CASSQQGTKNTEAFF.